The 3 T cell receptor beta chains given below trace back to one sample, sequenced in a study of blood T cell repertoires in COVID-19. Generated by immunoSEQ multiplex PCR, the TCRdb table keeps only in-frame clones and is missing some. The profile shows fewer than 120,000 clones, over 60% of them singletons. Material: peripheral blood. Source of these receptors: a woman of 80 years or more with acute or convalescent COVID-19.

The chain is built from TRBV6-1 and TRBJ1-5, with 10 bases identical to TRBD1. Looked up from germline, CDR1 is MNHNS and CDR2 is SASEGT. The V segment lost 4 bases and the J segment 3 bases; nucleotides outside the gene matches: 9. There are 17 residues in the CDR3. The CDR3 nucleotides read TGTGCCAGCAGTGCGTGGACAGGGGGAGGATCCAATCAGCCCCAGCATTTT. Encoded protein: CASSAWTGGGSNQPQHF.

V and J are TRBV7-9 and TRBJ2-1, with D maybe TRBD2 (5 bases). Germline V gene sequence: CDR1 SEHNR, CDR2 FQNEAQ (reference sequence). The CDR3 covers 14 residues. The ends were cut back, 11 bases at V and 7 bases at J, with 21 bases in the middle. CDR3 region: CAGGSEDHPNEQFF. The CDR3 DNA reads as TGTGCCGGAGGCTCCGAGGACCACCCTAATGAGCAGTTCTTC. Full variable domain (outside the CDR3, taken from reference TRBV7-9 and TRBJ2-1): DTGVSQNPRHKITKRGQNVTFRCDPISEHNRLYWYRQTLGQGPEFLTYFQNEAQLEKSRLLSDRFSAERPKGSFSTLEIQRTEQGDSAMYLCAGGSEDHPNEQFFGPGTRLTVL.

This sequence joins TRBV6-5 and TRBJ1-5; 8 positions match TRBD1. Trimming cost V 7 bases and J 6 bases; bases outside gene matches: 8. CDR3 length: 14 amino acids. Germline CDR1 and CDR2: MNHEY and SVGAGI. CDR3 DNA sequence: TGTGCCAGCAAGGCAGGGGGCTTTAGTCAGCCCCAGCATTTT. Its protein product is CASKAGGFSQPQHF.